One sample yielded the 2 T cell receptor beta chains listed below, sequenced in a study of cytomegalovirus exposure and HLA in healthy donors. 13 Jbeta primers and 60 Vbeta primers were used for the PCR. The protocol was immunoSEQ multiplex PCR, while the TCRdb copy is restricted to in-frame clones and leaves out a portion. Of about 180,000 clones in the sample, around three quarters are singletons; the top ten hold more than 0.55%. The sequencing sample was made of PBMCs. The receptor source for this set is a woman in her thirties or forties in good health and CMV-seronegative.

The chain employs TRBV7-2 and TRBJ2-3; tentatively, D is TRBD1 (6 bases). The length of the CDR3 is 14 residues. Trimming left V 5 bases short and J 6 bases short, with 15 bases between. Germline values: CDR1 SGHTA, CDR2 FQGNSA. The CDR3 DNA follows: TGTGCCAGCAGCCTGGACAGTCGAGGGGATACGCAGTATTTT. Its protein product is CASSLDSRGDTQYF.

The chain links TRBV7-2 to TRBJ1-2, with 11 bases fitting TRBD1. CDR3 size: 16 residues. The germline V gene has CDR1 SGHTA and CDR2 FQGNSA. Germline trimming cut 3 bases from V and 4 bases from J; bases unmatched to any gene: 7. The CDR3 DNA reads TGTGCCAGCAGCTTCTTTCCCGGGACAGGGGGCTATGGCTACACCTTC. Translating it yields CASSFFPGTGGYGYTF.